The 9 T cell receptor beta chains below come from one sample, sequenced in a study of cytomegalovirus exposure and HLA in healthy donors. PCR primers comprised 60 Vbeta and 13 Jbeta primers. Repertoires were generated with immunoSEQ multiplex PCR, while TCRdb's copy carries only in-frame clones and drops some. Of around 200,000 clones in the sample, about three quarters were seen once. The specimen sequenced was PBMCs. The receptor source for this set is a woman in her sixties in good health and CMV-seropositive.

V is TRBV5-5 and J is TRBJ1-2; 10 nucleotides line up with TRBD1. V trimming: 0 bases; J trimming: 8 bases; junction bases outside the gene matches: 4. From germline, CDR1 is SGHKS and CDR2 YYEKEE (reference sequence). The CDR3 is 14 residues long. The CDR3 loop reads CASSLGQGASGYTF. The CDR3 nucleotides read TGTGCCAGCAGCTTGGGACAGGGGGCTTCGGGCTACACCTTC.

This chain links TRBV11-2 with TRBJ2-7; 7 nucleotides line up with TRBD1. V lost 5 bases and J lost 6; bases outside the gene matches: 10. Germline-derived CDR1 and CDR2 are SGHAT and FQNNGV. This CDR3 has 14 amino acids. CDR3 coding DNA: TGTGCCAGCAGCGACCAGCGCAGGGGGAGCGAGCAGTACTTC. It encodes CASSDQRRGSEQYF.

The chain is built from TRBV9 and TRBJ2-5; a possible D gene is TRBD1 (5 bases). CDR1 SGDLS and CDR2 YYNGEE come from the germline V gene. The CDR3 consists of 14 residues. Trimming left V 0 bases short and J 3 bases short, with 9 bases between. CDR3 in amino acids: CASSVVGREETQYF. CDR3 DNA: TGTGCCAGCAGCGTAGTCGGCAGGGAAGAGACCCAGTACTTC.

This clone was counted only a few times. The V gene is TRBV21-1, the J gene TRBJ2-2; TRBD1, as called in the table, went unchecked against the DNA. TRBV21-1 corresponds to a pseudogene. CDR3 length: 17 amino acids. CDR3 sequence: CASPLPRRGLTNGELFF. CDR3 nucleotide sequence: TGTGCCAGTCCTTTACCGCGCAGGGGCCTGACAAACGGGGAGCTGTTTTTT.

This chain links TRBV7-2 with TRBJ1-3; D call uncertain. Trimming shortened V by 2 bases and J by 4 bases, and 12 bases separated the two germline ends. Germline loops: CDR1 SGHTA, CDR2 FQGNSA. The length of the CDR3 is 15 residues. The CDR3 region is CASSLNVFPGNTIYF. In nucleotides, the CDR3 is TGTGCCAGCAGCTTAAATGTATTCCCCGGAAACACCATATATTTT. The full variable domain, completed using reference TRBV7-2 and TRBJ1-3, is GAGVSQSPSNKVTEKGKDVELRCDPISGHTALYWYRQSLGQGLEFLIYFQGNSAPDKSGLPSDRFSAERTGGSVSTLTIQRTQQEDSAVYLCASSLNVFPGNTIYFGEGSWLTVV.

The chain combines TRBV7-2 with TRBJ2-7; 10 nucleotides align to TRBD2. The ends lost 5 bases at V and 5 bases at J; junction bases unmatched: 15. The V gene's germline CDR1 is SGHTA and CDR2 FQGNSA. The CDR3 is 17 residues long. CDR3 DNA sequence: TGTGCCAGCAGCACCCTCCAGCAGCGGGGGGGCCCCAACGAGCAGTACTTC. Residues: CASSTLQQRGGPNEQYF.

The chain joins TRBV5-5 to TRBJ2-7; 7 nucleotides agree with TRBD2. Trimming took 5 bases from V and 0 from J; bases not matched to a gene: 8. CDR1 is SGHKS and CDR2 is YYEKEE in the germline V gene (reference sequence). The CDR3 totals 15 residues. For the CDR3, the DNA is TGTGCCAGCAGTCCCCGCGGGGGATTCTCCTACGAGCAGTACTTC. Translating it yields CASSPRGGFSYEQYF.

The V call is TRBV7-2, the J call TRBJ1-1; a possible D gene is TRBD1 (6 bases). CDR1 and CDR2 from the germline V gene are SGHTA and FQGNSA. The V end lost 5 bases, the J end lost 4 bases, and 17 bases lay between the germline ends. The CDR3 contains 15 residues. CDR3 nucleotides: TGTGCCAGCAGCCCGACCGGGGTAGGGGGCACTGAAGCTTTCTTT. It is translated as CASSPTGVGGTEAFF.

J is TRBJ2-5 and V is TRBV7-9; maybe TRBD1 (6 bases). The J call could be wrong; TRBJ2-7 is a better fit for the DNA end. This CDR3 has 13 residues. The germline gives CDR1 SEHNR, CDR2 FQNEAQ (reference sequence). In nucleotides, the CDR3 is TGTGCCAGCAGCTTATTTCAGGGGTACGAGCAGTACTTC. Translated, it gives CASSLFQGYEQYF.